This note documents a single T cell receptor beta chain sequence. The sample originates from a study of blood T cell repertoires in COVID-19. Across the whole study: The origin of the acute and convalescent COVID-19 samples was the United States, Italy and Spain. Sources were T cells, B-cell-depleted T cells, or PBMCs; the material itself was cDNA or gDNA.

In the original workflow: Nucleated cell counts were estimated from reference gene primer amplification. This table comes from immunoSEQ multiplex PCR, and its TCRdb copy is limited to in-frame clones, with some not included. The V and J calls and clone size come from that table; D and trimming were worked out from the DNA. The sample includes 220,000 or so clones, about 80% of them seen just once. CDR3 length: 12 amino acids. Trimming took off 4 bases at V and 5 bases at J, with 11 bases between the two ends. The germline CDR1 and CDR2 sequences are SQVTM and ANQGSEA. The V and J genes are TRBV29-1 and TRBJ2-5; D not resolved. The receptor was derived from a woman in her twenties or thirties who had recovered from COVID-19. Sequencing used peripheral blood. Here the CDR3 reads CSVGRSVETQYF. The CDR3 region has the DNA TGCAGCGTTGGCAGATCCGTTGAGACCCAGTACTTC. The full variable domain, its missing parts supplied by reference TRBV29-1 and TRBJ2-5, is SAVISQKPSRDICQRGTSLTIQCQVDSQVTMMFWYRQQPGQSLTLIATANQGSEATYESGFVIDKFPISRPNLTFSTLTVSNMSPEDSSIYLCSVGRSVETQYFGPGTRLLVL.